The 19 T cell receptor beta chains below all came from one sample that was sequenced in a study of cytomegalovirus exposure and HLA in healthy donors. Researchers ran the PCR with 60 Vbeta and 13 Jbeta primers. Libraries were prepared by immunoSEQ multiplex PCR; TCRdb keeps only in-frame clonotypes and omits some of them. This sample has 170,000 or so clones, with 84% found just once. The specimen was PBMCs. The origin of the receptors is a man in his fifties or sixties in good health and CMV-seropositive.

V and J are TRBV5-1 and TRBJ2-3; 7 bases match TRBD2. CDR3 length: 15 residues. Germline trimming cut 0 bases from V and 1 base from J; bases unmatched to any gene: 2. CDR1 SGHRS and CDR2 YFSETQ come from the germline V gene. CDR3 DNA: TGCGCCAGCAGCTTGGGACGGGGGGGCACAGATACGCAGTATTTT. Residues: CASSLGRGGTDTQYF. The entire variable domain, with the rest obtained from reference TRBV5-1 and TRBJ2-3, is as follows: KAGVTQTPRYLIKTRGQQVTLSCSPISGHRSVSWYQQTPGQGLQFLFEYFSETQRNKGNFPGRFSGRQFSNSRSEMNVSTLELGDSALYLCASSLGRGGTDTQYFGPGTRLTVL.

This clone was observed a handful of times. V is TRBV28 and J is TRBJ1-2, with 7 nucleotides matching TRBD1. Trimming cost V 3 bases and J 6 bases; bases outside gene matches: 7. Germline V gives CDR1 MDHEN, CDR2 SYDVKM. This CDR3 comprises 14 residues. The CDR3 sequence: CASSLLRGRDGYTF. CDR3 sequence (DNA): TGTGCCAGCAGTTTGCTGAGGGGGCGTGATGGCTACACCTTC.

This chain links TRBV7-2 with TRBJ2-5; no reliable D call. Trimming removed 5 bases from V and 5 bases from J, with 12 bases in between. The CDR3 totals 13 residues. Germline-derived CDR1 and CDR2 are SGHTA and FQGNSA. The CDR3 spells CASSRRQRETQYF. CDR3 DNA: TGTGCCAGCAGCCGCCGGCAGCGTGAGACCCAGTACTTC.

The genes are TRBV6-5 and TRBJ1-1; possibly TRBD1 for D (6 bases). Per germline, CDR1 MNHEY and CDR2 SVGAGI. Trimming shortened V by 5 bases and J by 3 bases, and 7 bases separated the two germline ends. This CDR3 comprises 12 residues. This chain's CDR3 is CASSKGDTEAFF. The CDR3 nucleotides are TGTGCCAGCAGTAAGGGGGACACTGAAGCTTTCTTT.

The chain has TRBV7-2 and TRBJ2-3; the D is unclear. The length of the CDR3 is 15 residues. Trimming cost V 1 base and J 4 bases, with 12 bases left between them. Germline V gene sequence: CDR1 SGHTA, CDR2 FQGNSA. CDR3 sequence: CASSLVGRYADTQYF. CDR3 in DNA: TGTGCCAGCAGCTTAGTCGGTCGTTACGCAGATACGCAGTATTTT.

V usage is TRBV18 and J usage is TRBJ2-2, with D possibly being TRBD2 (5 bases). Trimming cost V 3 bases and J 2 bases, with 16 bases left between them. CDR3 length equals 17 residues. Per germline, CDR1 KGHSH and CDR2 LQKENI. CDR3 nucleotides: TGTGCCAGCTCACCCCGGTCCGGGATATCCAACACCGGGGAGCTGTTTTTT. This gives the protein CASSPRSGISNTGELFF.

J is TRBJ1-6 and V is TRBV7-9; no clear D. V lost 5 bases to trimming and J lost 9 bases, with 23 bases between them. This CDR3 comprises 17 residues. Germline loops: CDR1 SEHNR, CDR2 FQNEAQ (reference sequence). This CDR3 is CASSPRKETFVSSPLHF. CDR3 sequence (DNA): TGTGCCAGCAGCCCCCGGAAGGAGACCTTTGTAAGTTCACCCCTCCACTTT.

This clone was counted between two and nine times. As DNA, the CDR3 is TGTGCCAGCAGCTTCGTCACAGATACGCAGTATTTT. Its translation is CASSFVTDTQYF. The J gene is TRBJ2-3, the V gene TRBV11-3; no firm D call. Deletions cut 3 bases from V and 2 bases from J, with 3 bases between. Germline-derived CDR1 and CDR2 are SGHNT and YENEEA. The CDR3 covers 12 residues.

The V and J genes are TRBV6-1 and TRBJ1-2; D perhaps matches TRBD1 (6 bases). CDR1 is MNHNS, CDR2 SASEGT, per germline. The ends were cut back, 2 bases at V and 4 bases at J, with 8 bases in the middle. This CDR3 comprises 13 residues. CDR3 in amino acids: CASSELGAYGYTF. CDR3 DNA sequence: TGTGCCAGCAGTGAATTGGGGGCCTATGGCTACACCTTC.

The chain joins TRBV6-1 to TRBJ1-1, with unresolved D. This CDR3 is 13 amino acids long. Germline CDR1 is MNHNS and CDR2 is SASEGT. V was cut by 5 bases and J by 1 base, with 8 bases left in between. CDR3 sequence (DNA): TGTGCCAGCAGTCTCGAGGAGAACACTGAAGCTTTCTTT. Protein sequence: CASSLEENTEAFF.

This chain links TRBV12-2 with TRBJ2-4; the tabulated D call, TRBD2, remains unverified against the DNA. TRBV12-2 is listed as a pseudogene. CDR3 length: 19 amino acids. DNA for the CDR3: TGTGCAAGTCGCACACCCTTTGGCGGGAGTCCCTTGGCCAAAAACATTCAGTACTTC. Its protein product is CASRTPFGGSPLAKNIQYF.

The chain recombines TRBV4-1 with TRBJ1-5; tentatively, D is TRBD1 (6 bases). The CDR3 extends over 15 amino acids. Germline CDR1 reads MGHRA; CDR2 reads YSYEKL. Trimming stripped 3 bases from V and 7 bases from J, with 16 bases between. CDR3 DNA sequence: TGCGCCAGCAGCCAGTTACAGGGTTCCTCGCAGCCCCAGCATTTT. Encoded protein: CASSQLQGSSQPQHF.

The chain couples TRBV6-5 to TRBJ1-3; D not resolved. This CDR3 comprises 13 residues. Trimming stripped 2 bases from V and 8 bases from J, with 10 bases between. CDR1 is MNHEY, CDR2 SVGAGI, per germline. The CDR3 region has the DNA TGTGCCAGCAGTTACACTTTCGGGGACACCATATATTTT. Translated, it gives CASSYTFGDTIYF.

The chain employs TRBV2 and TRBJ1-1, with 7 bases aligning to TRBD1. This CDR3 is 15 amino acids long. Germline lookup yields CDR1 SNHLY and CDR2 FYNNEI. Trimming removed 3 bases from V and 1 base from J; junction bases left unmatched: 5. CDR3 loop: CASSDRQGENTEAFF. In nucleotides, the CDR3 is TGTGCCAGCAGTGACCGACAGGGCGAGAACACTGAAGCTTTCTTT. The full variable domain, in which reference TRBV2 and TRBJ1-1 provide the parts outside the CDR3, is EPEVTQTPSHQVTQMGQEVILRCVPISNHLYFYWYRQILGQKVEFLVSFYNNEISEKSEIFDDQFSVERPDGSNFTLKIRSTKLEDSAMYFCASSDRQGENTEAFFGQGTRLTVV.

The chain's CDR3 is CASSPRTSGGGNTIYF. The CDR3 DNA reads TGTGCCAGCAGCCCCCGGACTTCGGGGGGAGGAAACACCATATATTTT. The V call is TRBV5-6, the J call TRBJ1-3; weak D call: TRBD1 (5 bases). Germline assignment: CDR1 SGHDT and CDR2 YYEEEE. CDR3 size: 16 residues. V was clipped by 4 bases and J by 4 bases, with 18 bases between them.

The V gene is TRBV7-2, the J gene TRBJ2-2, with a weak D call TRBD2 (5 bases). CDR3 size: 15 residues. V dropped 1 base and J dropped 3 bases, with 9 bases sitting between them. The germline V gene has CDR1 SGHTA and CDR2 FQGNSA. DNA of the CDR3: TGTGCCAGCAGCTTAGTTCCGGGGTACACCGGGGAGCTGTTTTTT. It is translated as CASSLVPGYTGELFF.

This chain links TRBV19 with TRBJ2-2; D is unresolved. Trimming shortened V by 6 bases and J by 0 bases, and 17 bases separated the two germline ends. There are 17 residues in the CDR3. Germline CDR1 and CDR2: LNHDA and SQIVND (reference sequence). The chain's CDR3 is CASRPQFQVSNTGELFF. The CDR3 DNA reads as TGTGCCAGTAGACCCCAATTTCAGGTCTCGAACACCGGGGAGCTGTTTTTT.

The chain carries TRBV7-8 and TRBJ2-7; 11 bases are shared with TRBD1. The CDR3 runs to 15 residues. CDR1 and CDR2 from the germline V gene are SGHVS and FQNEAQ. V was pared by 3 bases and J by 6 bases, with 7 bases of the junction left unmatched. The CDR3 DNA is TGTGCCAGCAGCTTGGGACAGGGGGAGCGGGGCGAGCAGTACGTC. Translation: CASSLGQGERGEQYV.

V gene TRBV5-4 combines with J gene TRBJ2-1, with TRBD2 matching over 15 bases. Trimming cost V 4 bases and J 4 bases; bases outside gene matches: 6. Germline assignment: CDR1 SGHNT and CDR2 YYREEE (reference sequence). This CDR3 is 17 amino acids long. CDR3 DNA: TGTGCCAGCAGCCTTGGACTAGCGGGGGGGGTATACAATGAGCAGTTCTTC. It specifies CASSLGLAGGVYNEQFF.